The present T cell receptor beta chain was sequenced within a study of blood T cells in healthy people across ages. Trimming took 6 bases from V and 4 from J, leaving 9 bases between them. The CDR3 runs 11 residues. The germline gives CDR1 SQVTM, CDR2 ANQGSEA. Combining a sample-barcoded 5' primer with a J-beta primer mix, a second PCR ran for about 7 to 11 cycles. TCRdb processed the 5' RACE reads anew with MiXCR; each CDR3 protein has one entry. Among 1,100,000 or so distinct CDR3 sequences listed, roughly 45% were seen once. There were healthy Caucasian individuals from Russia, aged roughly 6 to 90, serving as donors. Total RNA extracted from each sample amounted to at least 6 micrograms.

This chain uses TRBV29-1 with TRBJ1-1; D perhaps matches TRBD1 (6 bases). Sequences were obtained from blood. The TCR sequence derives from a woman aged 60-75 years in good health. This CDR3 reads CSVSGATEAFF. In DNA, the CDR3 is TGCAGCGTCTCAGGGGCCACTGAAGCTTTCTTT.